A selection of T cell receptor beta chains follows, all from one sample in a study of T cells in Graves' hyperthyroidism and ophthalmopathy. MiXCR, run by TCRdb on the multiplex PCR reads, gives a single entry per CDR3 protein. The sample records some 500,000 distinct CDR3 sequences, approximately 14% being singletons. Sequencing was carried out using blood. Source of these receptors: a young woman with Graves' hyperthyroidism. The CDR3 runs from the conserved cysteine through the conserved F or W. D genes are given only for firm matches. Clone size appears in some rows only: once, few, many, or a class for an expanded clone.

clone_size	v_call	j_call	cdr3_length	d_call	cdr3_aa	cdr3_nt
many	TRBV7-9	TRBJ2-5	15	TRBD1	CASSLGQGLQETQYF	TGTGCCAGCAGCTTAGGACAGGGCCTCCAAGAGACCCAGTACTTC
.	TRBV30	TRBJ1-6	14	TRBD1	CAWSVRGTDSPLHF	TGTGCCTGGAGTGTACGCGGGACAGACTCACCCCTCCACTTT
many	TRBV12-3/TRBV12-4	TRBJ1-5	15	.	CASSSYGSQGQPQHF	TGTGCCAGCAGTTCCTACGGTTCGCAGGGGCAGCCCCAGCATTTT
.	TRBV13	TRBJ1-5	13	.	CASSLGGDKPQHF	TGTGCCAGCAGCTTAGGGGGAGATAAGCCCCAGCATTTT
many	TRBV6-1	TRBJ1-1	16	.	CASSDGGYLGNTEAFF	TGTGCCAGCAGTGATGGGGGATATCTTGGGAACACTGAAGCTTTCTTT
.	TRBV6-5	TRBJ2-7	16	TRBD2	CASSYSKIAGSYEQYF	TGTGCCAGCAGTTACTCTAAAATAGCGGGCTCCTACGAGCAGTACTTC
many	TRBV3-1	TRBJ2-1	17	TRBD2	CASSQGASGTAYNEQFF	TGTGCCAGCAGCCAAGGGGCTAGCGGGACCGCCTACAATGAGCAGTTCTTC
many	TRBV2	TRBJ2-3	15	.	CASSPSSVGTDTQYF	TGTGCCAGCAGCCCCTCTAGCGTAGGCACAGATACGCAGTATTTT
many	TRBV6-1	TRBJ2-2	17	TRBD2	CASSDGTSGRYTGELFF	TGTGCCAGCAGTGATGGGACTAGCGGGCGTTACACCGGGGAGCTGTTTTTT
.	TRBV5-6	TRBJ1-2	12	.	CASSLYGYGHTF	TGTGCCAGCAGCTTGTACGGGTATGGCCACACCTTC
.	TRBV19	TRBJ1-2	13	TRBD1	CASTPGQPYGYTF	TGTGCCAGTACTCCGGGACAGCCCTATGGCTACACCTTC
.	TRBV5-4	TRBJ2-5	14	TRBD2	CASSSGTIKETQYF	TGTGCCAGCAGCTCAGGGACTATTAAAGAGACCCAGTACTTC
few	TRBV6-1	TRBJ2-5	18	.	CASSEILVGGTRKETQYF	TGTGCCAGCAGTGAAATACTCGTGGGCGGGACGCGTAAAGAGACCCAGTACTTC
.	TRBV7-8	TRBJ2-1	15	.	CASSPDWSSYNEQFF	TGTGCCAGCAGCCCGGACTGGAGCTCCTACAATGAGCAGTTCTTC
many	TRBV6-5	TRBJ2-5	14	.	CASSYSAGQETQYF	TGTGCCAGCAGTTACTCAGCGGGTCAAGAGACCCAGTACTTC
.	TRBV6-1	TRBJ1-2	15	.	CASSTPTGTRADYTF	TGTGCCAGCAGTACTCCCACCGGGACACGGGCGGACTACACCTTC
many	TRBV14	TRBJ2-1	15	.	CASSQDQAWRNEQFF	TGTGCCAGCAGCCAAGATCAAGCCTGGAGGAATGAGCAGTTCTTC
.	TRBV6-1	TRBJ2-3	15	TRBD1	CASSRGTGEGDTQYF	TGTGCCAGCAGTCGAGGGACAGGGGAGGGAGATACGCAGTATTTT
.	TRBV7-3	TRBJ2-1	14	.	CASSLAGLANEQFF	TGTGCCAGCAGCTTGGCGGGGCTAGCCAATGAGCAGTTCTTC
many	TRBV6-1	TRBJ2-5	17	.	CASSITPRTGIQETQYF	TGTGCCAGCAGTATCACTCCTAGGACTGGGATACAAGAGACCCAGTACTTC
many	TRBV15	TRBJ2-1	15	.	CATSRGSGDYNEQFF	TGTGCCACCAGCAGAGGTAGCGGCGACTACAATGAGCAGTTCTTC
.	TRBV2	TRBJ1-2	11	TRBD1	CASKGGDGYTF	TGTGCCAGCAAAGGGGGCGATGGCTACACCTTC
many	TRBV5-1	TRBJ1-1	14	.	CASSSSEGWTEAFF	TGCGCCAGCAGCTCGTCAGAGGGGTGGACTGAAGCTTTCTTT
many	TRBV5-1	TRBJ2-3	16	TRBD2	CASSSDLAGGTDTQYF	TGCGCCAGCAGCTCTGATCTAGCGGGAGGCACAGATACGCAGTATTTT
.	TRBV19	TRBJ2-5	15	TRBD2	CASRLSGREYGTQYF	TGTGCCAGTAGGTTGAGCGGGAGAGAATATGGAACCCAGTACTTC
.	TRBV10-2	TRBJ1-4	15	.	CASSESVAGQEKLFF	TGCGCCAGCAGTGAGTCAGTGGCAGGCCAGGAAAAACTGTTTTTT
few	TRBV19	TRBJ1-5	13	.	CASRVDRIQPQHF	TGTGCCAGTAGAGTTGACAGAATTCAGCCCCAGCATTTT
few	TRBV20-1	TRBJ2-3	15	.	CSARDGGAFTDTQYF	TGCAGTGCTAGAGATGGGGGGGCATTTACAGATACGCAGTATTTT
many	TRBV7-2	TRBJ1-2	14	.	CASRSNTGSYGYTF	TGTGCCAGCAGATCAAACACAGGGTCCTATGGCTACACCTTC